These 10 T cell receptor beta chains were sequenced from one sample in a study of blood T cell repertoires in COVID-19. Sequenced by immunoSEQ multiplex PCR; TCRdb stores in-frame clones only, minus some. The repertoire holds under 200,000 clones, about 85% seen once, with roughly 1% in the top ten. The sequenced material came from peripheral blood. The receptors here all came from a man aged 40-55 years with acute or convalescent COVID-19.

This rearrangement joins TRBV19 to TRBJ1-1; TRBD1 matches 7 bases. The CDR3 runs 14 residues. Germline values: CDR1 LNHDA, CDR2 SQIVND (reference sequence). With 7 bases clipped from V and 10 bases from J, the junction kept 15 bases outside the gene matches. The CDR3: CASTPPGQRPSAFF. Written as DNA, the CDR3 is TGTGCCAGTACCCCCCCGGGACAGCGCCCTTCAGCTTTCTTT.

The DNA for the CDR3 is TGTGCCAGCAGCAAAGCACACTTGAGGGAGCAGTACTTC. This translates into CASSKAHLREQYF. V gene TRBV21-1 combines with J gene TRBJ2-7; the table gives TRBD2 as D, unverified against the DNA. TRBV21-1 is described as a pseudogene. There are 13 residues in the CDR3.

V gene TRBV25-1 combines with J gene TRBJ2-3; D not certain. Trimming removed 1 base from V and 0 bases from J, with 5 bases in between. Germline V lookup: CDR1 MGHDK, CDR2 SYGVNS. The CDR3 totals 14 residues. CDR3: CASSESFSTDTQYF. Here the CDR3 DNA reads TGTGCCAGCAGTGAATCCTTCAGCACAGATACGCAGTATTTT.

The chain recombines TRBV29-1 with TRBJ2-1, with D possibly being TRBD2 (5 bases). The V end was cut by 4 bases, the J end by 7 bases, with 17 bases between. Germline lookup yields CDR1 SQVTM and CDR2 ANQGSEA. This CDR3 region has 14 residues. The CDR3, as DNA: TGCAGCGTTGTCCCCTATAGCGCGCTAAATGAGCAGTTCTTC. This sequence encodes CSVVPYSALNEQFF.

The chain carries TRBV5-1 and TRBJ2-1; D may be TRBD1 (5 bases). V lost 0 bases to trimming and J lost 3 bases, with 13 bases between them. Germline CDR1 reads SGHRS; CDR2 reads YFSETQ. The CDR3 spans 16 residues. DNA for the CDR3: TGCGCCAGCAGCTTGGAAGGGGCAGGGCTCTACAATGAGCAGTTCTTC. Protein: CASSLEGAGLYNEQFF.

This chain links TRBV5-6 with TRBJ1-2, with TRBD1 matching 7 bases. CDR3 length: 15 residues. Germline-derived CDR1 and CDR2 are SGHDT and YYEEEE. The V and J ends lost 3 bases and 8 bases, in that order; junction bases with no gene match: 13. The CDR3, as DNA: TGTGCCAGCAGCTGGTGGGCTGACAGGGATCGGGGCTACACCTTC. Protein: CASSWWADRDRGYTF.

The chain couples TRBV5-1 to TRBJ2-5; TRBD1 might be the D (6 bases). V was trimmed by 0 bases and J by 4 bases, leaving 16 bases between them. Germline CDR1 SGHRS, CDR2 YFSETQ. The CDR3 contains 16 residues. The CDR3 loop reads CASSLALAGAGETQYF. CDR3 coding DNA: TGCGCCAGCAGCTTGGCCCTGGCAGGGGCAGGAGAGACCCAGTACTTC.

The chain employs TRBV4-1 and TRBJ2-1; a possible D gene is TRBD1 (6 bases). V dropped 6 bases and J dropped 4 bases, with 19 bases sitting between them. From germline, CDR1 is MGHRA and CDR2 YSYEKL. The CDR3 has 16 residues. CDR3 region: CASRVAGASPYNEQFF. The CDR3 bases are TGCGCCAGCAGGGTGGCAGGGGCGAGCCCTTACAATGAGCAGTTCTTC.

This CDR3 reads CASRLGQDYGYTF. As DNA, the CDR3 is TGTGCCAGCCGCCTGGGACAGGACTATGGCTACACCTTC. This chain uses TRBV27 with TRBJ1-2; 8 nucleotides match TRBD1. Germline CDR1 MNHEY, CDR2 SMNVEV (reference sequence). Unmatched junction bases numbered 5, after V lost 8 bases and J lost 3 bases. There are 13 residues in the CDR3.

V is TRBV11-3 and J is TRBJ2-7; maybe TRBD2 (5 bases). This CDR3 has 17 amino acids. Germline loops: CDR1 SGHNT, CDR2 YENEEA. Between the trimmed V and J ends, which lost 5 bases and 0 bases, there was a span of 20 bases. Here the CDR3 DNA reads TGTGCCAGCAGCCCGATTGAGGGCAAAAAGGACTCCTACGAGCAGTACTTC. This encodes CASSPIEGKKDSYEQYF.